A selection of T cell receptor beta chains follows, all from one sample in a study of response to subunit inactivated influenza vaccine. MiXCR was run by TCRdb on the RT-PCR reads, yielding one entry per CDR3 protein. The sample holds 590,000 or so distinct CDR3 sequences, around 15% seen once. This material consisted of PBMCs from blood, taken 14 to 15 days before vaccination. The receptors come from a man aged 50 to 60 who received an inactivated influenza vaccine. CDR3s leave out the opening cysteine and the closing phenylalanine or tryptophan.

>12|TRBJ2-7|TRBV27
ASSPRDTSYEQY
>10|TRBJ1-3|TRBV6-6
ASCVSGNTIY
>11|TRBJ2-1|TRBV6-6
ASTDRPYNEQF
>14|TRBJ1-5|TRBV6-2/TRBV6-3
ASSYSPRTGNQPQH
>13|TRBJ1-2|TRBV6-2/TRBV6-3
ASTIIPGRNYGYT
>13|TRBJ1-3|TRBV28
ASSSTGYSGNTIY
>12|TRBJ2-1|TRBV29-1
SVEGDNSYNEQF
>11|TRBJ2-1|TRBV20-1
SARGQDYNEQF
>14|TRBJ1-6|TRBV12-3/TRBV12-4
ASSFSLSSYNSPLH
>14|TRBJ2-5|TRBV18
ASSAASLRAEETQY
>14|TRBJ1-4|TRBV3-1
ASSQDQVATNEKLF
>12|TRBJ1-1|TRBV6-5
ASSYSMVGGEAF
>13|TRBJ1-5|TRBV7-9
ASSLFGGLEQPQH
>14|TRBJ2-1|TRBV4-2
ASSRLAGALGDEQF
>10|TRBJ1-1|TRBV7-9
ASRPGLTEAF
>11|TRBJ2-5|TRBV29-1
SAARTYQETQY
>13|TRBJ2-1|TRBV18
ASSRSWETYNEQF
>11|TRBJ2-2|TRBV14
ASSQLGGGELF
>14|TRBJ2-3|TRBV27
ASSSPYLAGRDTQY
>12|TRBJ2-1|TRBV6-1
ASSERGRYNEQF
>14|TRBJ2-1|TRBV7-9
ASSPGWAPLYNEQF
>12|TRBJ2-3|TRBV7-2
ASRGLTGKDTQY
>12|TRBJ1-5|TRBV6-5
ASSYENANQPQH
>12|TRBJ2-7|TRBV28
ASYSLGRIYEQY
>13|TRBJ2-2|TRBV5-6
ASSPRGVGTGELF
>11|TRBJ2-3|TRBV20-1
STRGLASSTQY
>12|TRBJ1-1|TRBV28
ASSPHRMNTEAF
>10|TRBJ2-1|TRBV29-1
SVEHFKGWEF
>11|TRBJ2-6|TRBV12-3/TRBV12-4
ASSISGANVLT
>14|TRBJ2-3|TRBV28
ASNTTPGLEKDTQY
>12|TRBJ2-3|TRBV12-3/TRBV12-4
ASSLTDYADTQY
>12|TRBJ2-3|TRBV2
ASSSQGIGDTQY
>12|TRBJ2-6|TRBV12-3/TRBV12-4
ASSTHSGANVLT
>13|TRBJ1-2|TRBV3-1
ASSQVRTGNYGYT
>14|TRBJ2-3|TRBV18
ASSPDGYSSTDTQY
>12|TRBJ2-7|TRBV20-1
SAQRDPSRYEQY
>13|TRBJ2-2|TRBV4-1
ASSQGREPTGELF
>14|TRBJ2-5|TRBV20-1
SAREGLAGSKETQY
>15|TRBJ2-1|TRBV7-8
ASSFRTSGGAGNEQF
>11|TRBJ2-7|TRBV29-1
SGGQGSSYEQY
>12|TRBJ1-6|TRBV5-1
ASTRDRAASPLH
>11|TRBJ2-7|TRBV20-1
SANRQGWGEQY
>15|TRBJ2-5|TRBV6-5
ASSYSLGLSYQETQY
>8|TRBJ2-7|TRBV6-2/TRBV6-3
ASGAYEQY
>15|TRBJ2-3|TRBV7-9
ASSVGLAGLGADTQY
>12|TRBJ2-1|TRBV20-1
SAHPTGAYNEQF
>15|TRBJ2-1|TRBV18
ASSRTGGRSSYNEQF
>12|TRBJ2-2|TRBV2
ASSEVTITGELF
>16|TRBJ2-6|TRBV5-1
ASSYIGQKSSGANVLT
>15|TRBJ2-2|TRBV28
ASSITRDRVYTGELF
>13|TRBJ2-6|TRBV5-1
ASSFGGSGANVLT
>11|TRBJ1-4|TRBV4-3
ASSQRANEKLF
>12|TRBJ2-7|TRBV6-2/TRBV6-3
ASSRLAESYEQY
>15|TRBJ2-2|TRBV28
ASSLYPGRVKAGELF
>12|TRBJ2-2|TRBV10-3
AVGPSLNTGELF
>12|TRBJ1-4|TRBV7-9
ASSLGGTGEKLF
>12|TRBJ1-2|TRBV4-1
ASSQETQGFGYT
>13|TRBJ2-1|TRBV7-9
ASRPSGGIYNEQF